The clone carrying this TCR beta chain was counted many times. Its antigen is as yet unknown. The germline V gene encodes CDR1 SGHRS and CDR2 YFSETQ. Trimming took 1 base from V and 7 from J, leaving 12 bases between them. The CDR3 sequence is 14 residues long. Using unique molecular identifiers, the investigators prepared the TCRbeta library. MiXCR, run by TCRdb on the PCR reads, gives a single entry per CDR3 protein. The profile covers some 310,000 distinct CDR3 sequences, with approximately 23% appearing a single time and 9.5% to 13% taken by the ten largest. This sample was taken from a study of T-cell reconstitution after alpha-beta-depleted transplantation in children. Study-wide results and limits: Day-60 TCRbeta diversity that was high in some patients was derived from surviving recipient T cells and thymic progenitors. Roughly two months post-transplant, alpha-beta T cells reportedly originated from several hundred graft clones that had expanded. From newly produced T cells came most of the T-cell counts and diversity one year after transplant.

The rearrangement joins TRBV5-1 to TRBJ1-5, with D perhaps TRBD1 (5 bases). The sequences come from PBMCs, mostly from graft donor cells, collected 180 days after TCRalphabeta/CD19-depleted stem cell transplant. This clonotype was sampled from a male patient between 10 and 17 years old who had a stem cell transplant for acute lymphoblastic leukemia, so the T cells may come from the graft donor. CDR3 loop: CASSLSGGDQPQHF. CDR3 DNA sequence: TGCGCCAGCAGCTTGTCTGGAGGGGACCAGCCCCAGCATTTT.